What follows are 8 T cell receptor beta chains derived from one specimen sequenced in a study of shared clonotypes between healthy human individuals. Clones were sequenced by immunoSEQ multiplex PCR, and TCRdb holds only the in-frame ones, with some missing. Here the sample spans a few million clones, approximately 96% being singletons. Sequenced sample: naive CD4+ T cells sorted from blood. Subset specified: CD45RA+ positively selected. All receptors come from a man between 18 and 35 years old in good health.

CDR3 in amino acids: CASSPPPALNTEAFF. The CDR3 DNA reads TGTGCCAGCAGCCCGCCACCCGCCTTGAACACTGAAGCTTTCTTT. The genes are TRBV7-6 and TRBJ1-1; D call uncertain. The CDR3 runs 15 residues. Germline CDR1 SGHVS, CDR2 FNYEAQ. Trimming stripped 5 bases from V and 0 bases from J, with 13 bases between.

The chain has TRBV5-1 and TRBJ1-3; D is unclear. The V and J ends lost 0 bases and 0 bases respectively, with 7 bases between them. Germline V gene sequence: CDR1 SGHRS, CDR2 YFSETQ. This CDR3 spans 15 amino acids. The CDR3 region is CASSLGAVSGNTIYF. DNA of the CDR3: TGCGCCAGCAGCTTGGGAGCGGTCTCTGGAAACACCATATATTTT.

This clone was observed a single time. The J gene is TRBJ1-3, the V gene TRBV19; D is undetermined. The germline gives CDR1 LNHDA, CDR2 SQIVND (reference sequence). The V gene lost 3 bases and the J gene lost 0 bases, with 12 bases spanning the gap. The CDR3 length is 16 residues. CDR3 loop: CASSIGGINSGNTIYF. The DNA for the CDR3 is TGTGCCAGTAGTATCGGAGGGATTAACTCTGGAAACACCATATATTTT.

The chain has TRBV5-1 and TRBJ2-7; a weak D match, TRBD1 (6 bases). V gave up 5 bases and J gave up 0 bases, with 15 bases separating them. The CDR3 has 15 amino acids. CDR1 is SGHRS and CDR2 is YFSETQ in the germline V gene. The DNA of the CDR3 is TGCGCCAGCAGTAGACAGGCGACGAGCTCCTACGAGCAGTACTTC. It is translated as CASSRQATSSYEQYF.

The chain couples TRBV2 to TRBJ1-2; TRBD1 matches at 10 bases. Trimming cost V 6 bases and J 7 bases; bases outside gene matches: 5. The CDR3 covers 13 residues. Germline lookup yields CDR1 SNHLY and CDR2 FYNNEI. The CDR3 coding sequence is TGTGCCAGCAGCGTGACAGGGGGCGGTGGCTACACCTTC. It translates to CASSVTGGGGYTF.

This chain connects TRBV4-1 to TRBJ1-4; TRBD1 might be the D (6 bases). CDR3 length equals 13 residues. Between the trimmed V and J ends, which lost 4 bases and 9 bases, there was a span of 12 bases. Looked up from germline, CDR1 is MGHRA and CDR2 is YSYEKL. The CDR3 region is CASSLTGTQKLFF. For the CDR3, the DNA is TGCGCCAGCAGCCTGACAGGAACCCAAAAACTGTTTTTT.

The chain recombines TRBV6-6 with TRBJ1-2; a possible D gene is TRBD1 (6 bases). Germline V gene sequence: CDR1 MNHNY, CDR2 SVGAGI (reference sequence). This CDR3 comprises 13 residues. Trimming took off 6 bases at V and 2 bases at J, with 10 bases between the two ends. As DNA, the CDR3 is TGTGCCAGCAGAGGGGGGATGAACTATGGCTACACCTTC. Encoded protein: CASRGGMNYGYTF.

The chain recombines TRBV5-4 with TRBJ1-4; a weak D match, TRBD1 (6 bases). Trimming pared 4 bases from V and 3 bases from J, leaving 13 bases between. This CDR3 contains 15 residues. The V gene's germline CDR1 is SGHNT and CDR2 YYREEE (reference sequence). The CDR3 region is CASSASGAPNEKLFF. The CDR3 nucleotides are TGTGCCAGCAGCGCGTCAGGGGCGCCTAATGAAAAACTGTTTTTT.